This TCR beta chain was found in a study of shared clonotypes between healthy human individuals. Background on the study: The composition of the donors was a couple of women and a few men aged 18 to 49. Points from the study as a whole: The study sampled only blood, and tissue repertoires likely differ. Among donors, sharing of clonotypes was expected to be affected by sequencing depth. Naive subsets tended to show greater estimated richness than memory subsets.

Concerning this clone: The antigen remains unidentified.

This CDR3 region has 16 residues. CDR1 and CDR2 from the germline V gene are LGHNA and YNFKEQ. V was pared by 4 bases and J by 0 bases, with 10 bases between. Assay: immunoSEQ multiplex PCR; the TCRdb copy retains only in-frame clones and omits some. The data contain 98,000 or so clones, 68% of them singletons. The TCR comes from a woman between 25 and 40 years old in good health. The sequenced material came from memory CD8+ T cells sorted from blood. Regarding subset: CD45RO+ cells pooled with CCR7-negative TemRA cells. V usage is TRBV4-2 and J usage is TRBJ2-6; D unclear. The CDR3 protein is CASSPPQYSGANVLTF. The CDR3 region has the DNA TGTGCCAGCAGCCCCCCCCAGTACTCTGGGGCCAACGTCCTGACTTTC.